Listed below are T cell receptor beta chains from one sample, sequenced in a study of blood T cell repertoires in COVID-19. Using immunoSEQ multiplex PCR, the repertoire was profiled, and TCRdb retains in-frame clones only, with some absent. Here the sample spans more than 110,000 clones, about 80% being singletons. Sequenced: PBMCs or T cells enriched from blood (not recorded which). Source of these receptors: a woman between 18 and 29 years old who had been exposed to COVID-19. Both conserved end residues are part of each CDR3. A D gene is named only where the DNA matches it firmly. Not every row has a clone size; where given, it reads once, few, many or a size class.

D gene	V gene	clone size	J gene	CDR3 protein	CDR3 DNA
TRBD2	TRBV28	-	TRBJ2-7	CASSPRLAGRGEQYF	TGTGCCAGCAGTCCGAGACTAGCGGGGCGGGGGGAGCAGTACTTC
TRBD2	TRBV27	-	TRBJ2-1	CASSSSGNYNEQFF	TGTGCCAGCAGTTCTAGCGGGAACTACAATGAGCAGTTCTTC
-	TRBV7-2	-	TRBJ1-3	CASSQDSYGNTIYF	TGTGCCAGCAGCCAAGACAGCTATGGAAACACCATATATTTT
TRBD2	TRBV5-8	once	TRBJ2-1	CASSLDWGSGTSYNEQFF	TGTGCCAGCAGCTTGGACTGGGGTAGCGGGACGTCCTACAATGAGCAGTTCTTC
-	TRBV5-4	-	TRBJ1-2	CASRGIANYGYTF	TGTGCCAGCCGCGGGATAGCTAACTATGGCTACACCTTC
TRBD1	TRBV29-1	-	TRBJ2-7	CSVEAIHEKGAPGYEQYF	TGCAGCGTTGAAGCGATCCATGAAAAGGGGGCCCCGGGTTACGAGCAGTACTTC
-	TRBV9	-	TRBJ2-3	CASSAGEWVYTDTQYF	TGTGCCAGCAGCGCCGGGGAATGGGTCTACACAGATACGCAGTATTTT
-	TRBV27	-	TRBJ1-2	CASSEFRTANYGYTF	TGTGCCAGCAGTGAGTTTCGCACAGCTAACTATGGCTACACCTTC
TRBD1	TRBV14	few	TRBJ1-2	CASSQVDVSGTAYNYGYTF	TGTGCCAGCAGCCAAGTGGACGTTTCCGGGACAGCGTACAACTATGGCTACACCTTC
-	TRBV3-1/TRBV3-2	-	TRBJ2-7	CASSLSGHEQYF	TGTGCCAGCAGCCTTAGTGGTCACGAGCAGTACTTC
TRBD2	TRBV24-1	-	TRBJ2-1	CATSDLPGLANSYNEQFF	TGTGCCACCAGTGACTTACCGGGACTAGCGAACTCCTACAATGAGCAGTTCTTC
-	TRBV11-2	-	TRBJ2-7	CASSHLEGAYEQYF	TGTGCCAGCAGCCACTTGGAGGGGGCTTACGAGCAGTACTTC
-	TRBV12-1	-	TRBJ2-7	CASSSGGPSSYEQYF	TGTGCCAGCAGCTCCGGGGGACCCAGCTCCTACGAGCAGTACTTC
TRBD1	TRBV7-2	-	TRBJ2-7	CASSLGQGGEQYF	TGTGCCAGCAGCCTCGGACAGGGAGGCGAGCAGTACTTC
-	TRBV29-1	-	TRBJ1-2	CSVTKGLFYGYTF	TGCAGCGTTACTAAGGGACTATTCTATGGCTACACCTTC
TRBD2	TRBV9	-	TRBJ2-7	CASSLENSGRGYEQYF	TGTGCCAGCAGCCTAGAGAATAGCGGGAGGGGATACGAGCAGTACTTC
-	TRBV3-1/TRBV3-2	-	TRBJ2-1	CASSQAGGKAYNEQFF	TGTGCCAGCAGCCAAGCTGGGGGGAAGGCCTACAATGAGCAGTTCTTC
TRBD1	TRBV2	-	TRBJ2-3	CASSERGRGREDTQYF	TGTGCCAGCAGTGAAAGGGGCAGGGGGCGCGAAGATACGCAGTATTTT
TRBD2	TRBV19	once	TRBJ2-3	CASSGRLAGGRTDTQYF	TGTGCCAGTAGTGGACGACTAGCGGGAGGGCGCACAGATACGCAGTATTTT
-	TRBV3-1/TRBV3-2	-	TRBJ1-1	CASSQVRGGRNTEAFF	TGTGCCAGCAGCCAAGTAAGAGGTGGCAGGAACACTGAAGCTTTCTTT
TRBD1	TRBV2	once	TRBJ2-1	CASSVTGVHEQFF	TGTGCCAGCAGTGTAACAGGGGTCCATGAGCAGTTCTTC
TRBD1	TRBV12-3/TRBV12-4	-	TRBJ1-1	CASSFGQGQAFF	TGTGCCAGCAGTTTCGGACAGGGCCAAGCTTTCTTT
-	TRBV6-2/TRBV6-3	-	TRBJ1-3	CASSYTPIGGLIPGNTIYF	TGTGCCAGCAGTTACACCCCGATCGGAGGGCTTATCCCTGGAAACACCATATATTTT
TRBD1	TRBV6-5	-	TRBJ1-5	CATNRQGYGNQPQHF	TGTGCCACCAACCGACAGGGGTATGGCAATCAGCCCCAGCATTTT
TRBD2	TRBV7-9	-	TRBJ2-2	CASSRSGTDTGELFF	TGTGCCAGCAGCCGTAGCGGGACTGACACCGGGGAGCTGTTTTTT
-	TRBV4-1	-	TRBJ2-1	CASSQTAKGNNEQFF	TGCGCCAGCAGCCAGACAGCCAAAGGGAACAATGAGCAGTTCTTC
-	TRBV7-9	-	TRBJ1-4	CASSLRAEGTPNEKLFF	TGTGCCAGCAGCCTCCGCGCCGAGGGGACACCTAATGAAAAACTGTTTTTT
-	TRBV30	few	TRBJ2-7	CAWSEQHYEQYF	TGTGCCTGGTCCGAACAGCACTACGAGCAGTACTTC
-	TRBV19	-	TRBJ1-2	CASSLVEGYTF	TGTGCCAGTAGCCTCGTGGAGGGCTACACCTTC
-	TRBV29-1	-	TRBJ1-1	CSVDLGQGWTEAFF	TGCAGCGTTGATCTGGGGCAGGGTTGGACTGAAGCTTTCTTT
-	TRBV4-2	-	TRBJ2-5	CASSQGALYF	TGTGCCAGCAGCCAAGGGGCGCTGTACTTC
TRBD1	TRBV19	few	TRBJ2-5	CASSIGVWGQGEETQYF	TGTGCCAGTAGTATAGGTGTTTGGGGACAGGGAGAGGAGACCCAGTACTTC
TRBD2	TRBV5-6	-	TRBJ2-3	CASSFRLAGGSTDTQYF	TGTGCCAGCAGCTTTCGTTTAGCGGGAGGGAGCACAGATACGCAGTATTTT
TRBD2	TRBV2	-	TRBJ2-2	CASRLAETGELFF	TGTGCCAGCAGACTAGCGGAAACCGGGGAGCTGTTTTTT
-	TRBV7-3	-	TRBJ2-7	CASSPWAGDYEQYF	TGTGCCAGCAGCCCCTGGGCAGGGGACTACGAGCAGTACTTC
-	TRBV4-1	many	TRBJ2-2	CASSQENRYTGELFF	TGCGCCAGCAGCCAAGAGAACAGGTATACCGGGGAGCTGTTTTTT
-	TRBV5-1	-	TRBJ2-1	CASSLAVRDEQFF	TGCGCCAGCAGCTTGGCGGTCCGCGATGAGCAGTTCTTC